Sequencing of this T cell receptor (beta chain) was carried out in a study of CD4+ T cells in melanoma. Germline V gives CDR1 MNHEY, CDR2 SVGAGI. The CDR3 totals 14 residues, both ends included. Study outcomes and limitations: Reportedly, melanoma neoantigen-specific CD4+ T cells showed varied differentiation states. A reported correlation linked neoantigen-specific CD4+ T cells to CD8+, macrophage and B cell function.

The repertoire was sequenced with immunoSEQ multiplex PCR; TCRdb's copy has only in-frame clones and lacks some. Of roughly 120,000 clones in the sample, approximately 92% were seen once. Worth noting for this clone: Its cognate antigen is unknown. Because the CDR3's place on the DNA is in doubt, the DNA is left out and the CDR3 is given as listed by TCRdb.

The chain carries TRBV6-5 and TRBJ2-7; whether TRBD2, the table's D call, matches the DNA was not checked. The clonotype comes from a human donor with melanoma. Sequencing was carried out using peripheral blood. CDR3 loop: CASSSSRGLNEQYF.